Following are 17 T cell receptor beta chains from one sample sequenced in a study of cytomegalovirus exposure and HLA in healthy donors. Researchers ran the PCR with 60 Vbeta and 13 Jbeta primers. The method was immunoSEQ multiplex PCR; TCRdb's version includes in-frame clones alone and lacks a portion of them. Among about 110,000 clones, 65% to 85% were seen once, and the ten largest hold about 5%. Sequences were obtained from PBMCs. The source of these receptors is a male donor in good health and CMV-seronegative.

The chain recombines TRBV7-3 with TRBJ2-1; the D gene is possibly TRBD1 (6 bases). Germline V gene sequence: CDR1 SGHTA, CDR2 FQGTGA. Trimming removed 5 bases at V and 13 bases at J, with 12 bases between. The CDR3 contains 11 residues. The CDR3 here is CASSNTGFQFF. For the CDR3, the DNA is TGTGCCAGCAGCAACACAGGGTTTCAGTTCTTC.

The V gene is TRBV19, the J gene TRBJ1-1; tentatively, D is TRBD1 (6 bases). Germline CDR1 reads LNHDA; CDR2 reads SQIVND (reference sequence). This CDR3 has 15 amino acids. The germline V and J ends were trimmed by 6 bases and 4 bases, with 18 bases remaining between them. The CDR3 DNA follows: TGTGCCAGTAGCGAGCGGGGGGCGTGGAGCACTGAAGCTTTCTTT. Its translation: CASSERGAWSTEAFF.

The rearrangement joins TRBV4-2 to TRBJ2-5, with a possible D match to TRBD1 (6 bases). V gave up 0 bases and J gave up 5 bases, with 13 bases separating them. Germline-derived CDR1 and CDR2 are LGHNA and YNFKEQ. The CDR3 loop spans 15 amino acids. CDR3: CASSQDQTGLETQYF. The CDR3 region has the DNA TGTGCCAGCAGCCAAGATCAAACAGGGTTGGAGACCCAGTACTTC.

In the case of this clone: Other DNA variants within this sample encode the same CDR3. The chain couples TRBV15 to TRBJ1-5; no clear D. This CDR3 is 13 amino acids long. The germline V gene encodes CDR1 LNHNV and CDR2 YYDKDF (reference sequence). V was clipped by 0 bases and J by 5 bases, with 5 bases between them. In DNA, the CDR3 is TGTGCCACCAGCAGAGATCTCGATCAGCCCCAGCATTTT. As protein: CATSRDLDQPQHF.

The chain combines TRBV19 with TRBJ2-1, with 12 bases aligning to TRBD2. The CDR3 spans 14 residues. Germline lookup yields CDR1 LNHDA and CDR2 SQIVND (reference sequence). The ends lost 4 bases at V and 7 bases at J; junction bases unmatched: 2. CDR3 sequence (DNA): TGTGCCAGTAGTACTAGCGGGAGGGTGAATGAGCAGTTCTTC. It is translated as CASSTSGRVNEQFF.

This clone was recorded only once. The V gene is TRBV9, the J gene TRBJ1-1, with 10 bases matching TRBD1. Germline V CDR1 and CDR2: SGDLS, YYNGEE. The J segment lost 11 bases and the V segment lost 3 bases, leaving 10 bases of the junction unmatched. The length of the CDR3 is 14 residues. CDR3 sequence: CASSASGRDRGAFF. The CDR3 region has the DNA TGTGCCAGCAGCGCCAGTGGCCGGGACAGGGGTGCTTTCTTT.

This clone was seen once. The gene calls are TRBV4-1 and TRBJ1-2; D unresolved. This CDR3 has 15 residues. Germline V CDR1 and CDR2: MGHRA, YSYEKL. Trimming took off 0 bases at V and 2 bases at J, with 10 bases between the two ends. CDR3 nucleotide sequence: TGCGCCAGCAGCCAAGAGGCGGCCTTCAACTATGGCTACACCTTC. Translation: CASSQEAAFNYGYTF.

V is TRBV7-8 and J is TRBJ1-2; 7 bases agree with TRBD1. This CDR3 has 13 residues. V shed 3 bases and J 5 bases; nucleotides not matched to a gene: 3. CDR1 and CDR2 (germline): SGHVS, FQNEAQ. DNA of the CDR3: TGTGCCAGCAGCTTTGACAGGGATTATGGCTACACCTTC. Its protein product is CASSFDRDYGYTF. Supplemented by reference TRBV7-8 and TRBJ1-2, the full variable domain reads GAGVSQSPRYKVAKRGQDVALRCDPISGHVSLFWYQQALGQGPEFLTYFQNEAQLDKSGLPSDRFFAERPEGSVSTLKIQRTQQEDSAVYLCASSFDRDYGYTFGSGTRLTVV.

The CDR3 DNA is TGTGCCAGCAGATTAGCGGGGGCTCCAGATACGCAGTATTTT. Translating gives CASRLAGAPDTQYF. The chain couples TRBV6-5 to TRBJ2-3; TRBD2 aligns across 9 bases. Losses at the gene ends were 6 bases for V and 4 bases for J; bases not matched to a gene: 5. Germline assignment: CDR1 MNHEY and CDR2 SVGAGI. CDR3 length equals 14 residues.

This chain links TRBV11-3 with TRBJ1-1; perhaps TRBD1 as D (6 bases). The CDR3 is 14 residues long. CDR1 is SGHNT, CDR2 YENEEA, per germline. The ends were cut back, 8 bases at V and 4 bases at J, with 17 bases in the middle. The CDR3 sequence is CASGNRQVPTEAFF. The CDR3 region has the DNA TGTGCCAGCGGCAACCGACAGGTCCCCACTGAAGCTTTCTTT.

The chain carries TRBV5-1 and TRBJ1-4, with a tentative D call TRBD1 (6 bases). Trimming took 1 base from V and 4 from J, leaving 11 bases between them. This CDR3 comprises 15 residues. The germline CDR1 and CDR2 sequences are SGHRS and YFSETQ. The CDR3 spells CASSLLGAGNEKLFF. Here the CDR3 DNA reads TGCGCCAGCAGCTTGTTGGGGGCGGGTAATGAAAAACTGTTTTTT.

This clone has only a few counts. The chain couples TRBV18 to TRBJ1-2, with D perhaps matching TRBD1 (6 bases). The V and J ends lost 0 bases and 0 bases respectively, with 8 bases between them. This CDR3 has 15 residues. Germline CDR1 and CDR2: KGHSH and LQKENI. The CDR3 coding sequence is TGTGCCAGCTCACCACCGACAGGAGCTAACTATGGCTACACCTTC. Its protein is CASSPPTGANYGYTF.

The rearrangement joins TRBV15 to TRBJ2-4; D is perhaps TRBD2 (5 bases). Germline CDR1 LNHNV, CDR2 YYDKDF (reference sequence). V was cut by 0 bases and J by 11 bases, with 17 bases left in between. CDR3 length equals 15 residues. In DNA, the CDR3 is TGTGCCACCAGCAGAGATCTGGTGGGAGTAGACCTTCAGTACTTC. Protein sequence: CATSRDLVGVDLQYF.

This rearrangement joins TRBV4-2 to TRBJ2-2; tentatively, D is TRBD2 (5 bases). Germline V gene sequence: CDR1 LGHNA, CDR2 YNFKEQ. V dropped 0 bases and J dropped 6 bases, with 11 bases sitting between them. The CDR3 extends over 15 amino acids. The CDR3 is CASSQESGIPGELFF. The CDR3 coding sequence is TGTGCCAGCAGCCAAGAGTCCGGGATCCCCGGGGAGCTGTTTTTT.

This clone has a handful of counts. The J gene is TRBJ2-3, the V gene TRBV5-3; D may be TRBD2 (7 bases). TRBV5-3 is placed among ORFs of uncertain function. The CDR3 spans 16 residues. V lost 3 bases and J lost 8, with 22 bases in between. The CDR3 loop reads CARSWGRGEGRGTQYF. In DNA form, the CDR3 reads TGTGCCAGAAGCTGGGGTAGGGGGGAGGGCCGTGGTACGCAGTATTTT.

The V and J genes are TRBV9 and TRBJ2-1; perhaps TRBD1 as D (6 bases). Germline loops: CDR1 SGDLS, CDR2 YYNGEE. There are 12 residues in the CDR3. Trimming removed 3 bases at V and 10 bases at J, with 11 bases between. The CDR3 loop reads CASSERGNEQFF. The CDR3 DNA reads TGTGCCAGCAGCGAGAGGGGGAACGAGCAGTTCTTC.

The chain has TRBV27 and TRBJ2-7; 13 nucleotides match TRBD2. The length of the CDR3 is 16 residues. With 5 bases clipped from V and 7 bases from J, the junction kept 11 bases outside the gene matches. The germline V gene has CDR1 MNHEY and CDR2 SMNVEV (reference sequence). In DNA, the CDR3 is TGTGCCAGCAGTCTCCCAGGACTAGCGGGAGTAAAGGAGCAGTACTTC. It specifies CASSLPGLAGVKEQYF.